The table lists the clone carrying this T cell receptor (beta chain) with a few counts. What it recognizes is unknown. This specimen belongs to a study of response to subunit inactivated influenza vaccine. A single record per CDR3 protein comes from TCRdb applying MiXCR to the RT-PCR reads. The sample consists of 560,000 or so distinct CDR3 sequences, around 8% of them appearing once. The study's findings and limits: Authors suggested each seasonal influenza vaccination recruits few new T cells.

The material sequenced was PBMCs from blood, taken less than 30 months after vaccination. The origin of this receptor is a man aged 45 to 75 who received an inactivated influenza vaccine.

The DNA of the CDR3 is TGTGCCAGCAGCGTTTCTGACCGCATCAATGAGCAGTTCTTC. It specifies CASSVSDRINEQFF. The genes are TRBV9 and TRBJ2-1; no reliable D call. Trimming removed 2 bases from V and 6 bases from J, with 12 bases in between. From germline, CDR1 is SGDLS and CDR2 YYNGEE. CDR3 size: 14 residues.